The present TCR beta chain was sequenced within a study of immune evolution from preneoplasia to lung adenocarcinoma. Findings of the study overall: Top clone frequencies peaked in normal lung, apparently declining through invasive adenocarcinoma.

The CDR3 totals 13 residues. From germline, CDR1 is MDHEN and CDR2 SYDVKM. V was shortened by 0 bases and J by 7 bases, with 6 bases between the two germline ends. Turning to this clone: Its antigen is unidentified.

The method was immunoSEQ multiplex PCR; TCRdb's version includes in-frame clones alone and lacks a portion of them. Of thousands of clones detected, roughly 80% appear once; the ten largest clones hold about 9%. Between the mid-2010s and the late 2010s, patients underwent resection in Japan or China. Each case's diagnosis was confirmed by two pathologists on H&E. The chain joins TRBV28 to TRBJ1-4, with D uncertain. The clonotype comes from a donor aged 70 or over with lung adenocarcinoma. Sample: FFPE minimally invasive lung adenocarcinoma tissue. DNA of the CDR3: TGTGCCAGCAGTTTATGGGTAAGTGAAAAACTGTTTTTT. Protein: CASSLWVSEKLFF.